Listed below are T cell receptor beta chains from one sample, sequenced in a study of identical twins. TCRdb reprocessed the 5' RACE reads via MiXCR and lists one record per CDR3 protein. The sample lists roughly 720,000 distinct CDR3 sequences; 15% to 20% were seen once. This sample was also put to use in a study of T cells expressing NK-cell markers.

Sequencing was performed on PBMCs. The source of these receptors is a woman between 18 and 29 years old in good health. Each CDR3 is given with its conserved first and last residue. The order of the fields is V gene, CDR3 protein.

V: TRBV20-1; CDR3: CSARVRDRDQPQHF
V: TRBV11-2; CDR3: CASSLVRQGPYNEQFF
V: TRBV6-5; CDR3: CASSYSQTGNTEAFF
V: TRBV12-3/TRBV12-4; CDR3: CASTLWGSNPLPDTQYF
V: TRBV9; CDR3: CASSPRAETGYNEQFF
V: TRBV4-2; CDR3: CASSQSTSGGADTQYF
V: TRBV7-6; CDR3: CASSLRQSWETQYF
V: TRBV5-1; CDR3: CASSLASSGRNNEQFF
V: TRBV12-3/TRBV12-4; CDR3: CASGWGGAVPYGYTF
V: TRBV12-3/TRBV12-4; CDR3: CASRGVGTEAFF
V: TRBV18; CDR3: CASSPGLVNYEQYF
V: TRBV20-1; CDR3: CSAYGKLAGELETQYF
V: TRBV2; CDR3: CASSGGQGDQPQHF
V: TRBV12-3/TRBV12-4; CDR3: CASKGQGNTGELFF
V: TRBV20-1; CDR3: CSARRTGTIYNEQFF
V: TRBV20-1; CDR3: CSARYATSGKWNEQFF
V: TRBV7-2; CDR3: CASSLASLSESYEQYF
V: TRBV29-1; CDR3: CSVEAGAGSETQYF
V: TRBV6-6; CDR3: CASRAGGAQPQHF
V: TRBV7-2; CDR3: CASSLSLVSGNEQFF
V: TRBV27; CDR3: CASSLFTSDEQYF
V: TRBV5-1; CDR3: CASSLDYTTLTQYF
V: TRBV18; CDR3: CASSGTERYNEQFF
V: TRBV15; CDR3: CATSPRGETQYF
V: TRBV7-9; CDR3: CASNSNTGELFF
V: TRBV5-1; CDR3: CASSSSTDRARVEQYF
V: TRBV12-3/TRBV12-4; CDR3: CASSLRVSRTDTQYF
V: TRBV6-1; CDR3: CASHGGRLSTDTQYF
V: TRBV6-1; CDR3: CASSPLEIAGLDTQYF
V: TRBV12-3/TRBV12-4; CDR3: CASSSSTSGSDTQYF
V: TRBV4-3; CDR3: CASSHSRVNTGELFF
V: TRBV28; CDR3: CASSVGFRTQYF
V: TRBV24-1; CDR3: CATSDPSSSPEQFF
V: TRBV29-1; CDR3: CSVAKVQETQYF
V: TRBV14; CDR3: CASSQGRIIRADTQYF
V: TRBV12-3/TRBV12-4; CDR3: CASSPPGGYTF
V: TRBV7-9; CDR3: CASSLESSGYTDTQYF
V: TRBV20-1; CDR3: CSARVPPPSASSYNEQFF
V: TRBV20-1; CDR3: CSARRGPWQEIEAFF
V: TRBV19; CDR3: CASRDVGSYEQYF
V: TRBV6-1; CDR3: CASRRGQDSNQPQHF
V: TRBV12-3/TRBV12-4; CDR3: CASSRALVETQYF
V: TRBV10-2; CDR3: CASSESILAGLQETQYF
V: TRBV20-1; CDR3: CSARDWVSGSYEQYF
V: TRBV4-3; CDR3: CASSRLGQNYEQYF
V: TRBV12-3/TRBV12-4; CDR3: CASSGRTEAFF
V: TRBV4-3; CDR3: CASSLSPAGTNEQFF
V: TRBV5-1; CDR3: CASSPFLRKNMNTEAFF
V: TRBV14; CDR3: CASSRGWDPNTEAFF
V: TRBV5-1; CDR3: CASSSGDHPNTEAFF
V: TRBV7-7; CDR3: CASSLEWGQVEHF
V: TRBV20-1; CDR3: CSARFPSGRAGEQFF
V: TRBV5-6; CDR3: CASSGRDRANTEAFF